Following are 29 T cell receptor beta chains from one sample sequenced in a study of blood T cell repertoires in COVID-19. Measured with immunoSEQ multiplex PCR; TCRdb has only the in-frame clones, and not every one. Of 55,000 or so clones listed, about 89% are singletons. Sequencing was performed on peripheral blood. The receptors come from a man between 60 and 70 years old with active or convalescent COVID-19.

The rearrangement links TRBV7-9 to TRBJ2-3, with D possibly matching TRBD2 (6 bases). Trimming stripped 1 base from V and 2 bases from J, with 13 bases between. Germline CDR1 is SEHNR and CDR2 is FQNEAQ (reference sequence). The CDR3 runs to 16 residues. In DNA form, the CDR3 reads TGTGCCAGCAGCTTAGGTGTTAGCGGTAACACAGATACGCAGTATTTT. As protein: CASSLGVSGNTDTQYF.

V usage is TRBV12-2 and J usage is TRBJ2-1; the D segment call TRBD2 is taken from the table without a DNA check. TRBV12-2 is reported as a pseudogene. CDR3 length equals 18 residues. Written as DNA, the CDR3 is TGTGCAAGTCGCTTAAGGGGCTCTAGCGGGAAACCTTTCAATGAGCAGTTCTTC. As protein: CASRLRGSSGKPFNEQFF.

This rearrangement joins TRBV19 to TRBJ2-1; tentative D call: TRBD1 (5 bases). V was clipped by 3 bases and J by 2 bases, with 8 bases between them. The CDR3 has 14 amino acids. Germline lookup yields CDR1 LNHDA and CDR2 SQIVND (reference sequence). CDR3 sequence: CASSIQGPYNEQFF. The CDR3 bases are TGTGCCAGTAGTATTCAGGGCCCCTACAATGAGCAGTTCTTC.

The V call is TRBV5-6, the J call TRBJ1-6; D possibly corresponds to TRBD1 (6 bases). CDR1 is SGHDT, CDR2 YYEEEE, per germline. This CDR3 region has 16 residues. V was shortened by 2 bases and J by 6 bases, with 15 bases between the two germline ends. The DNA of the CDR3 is TGTGCCAGCAGCTTAACAGGGCCCCTATCTAATTCACCCCTCCACTTT. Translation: CASSLTGPLSNSPLHF.

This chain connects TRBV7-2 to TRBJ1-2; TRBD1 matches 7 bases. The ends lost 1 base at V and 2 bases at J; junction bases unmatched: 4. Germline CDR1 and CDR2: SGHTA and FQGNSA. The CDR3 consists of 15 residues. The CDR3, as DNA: TGTGCCAGCAGCTTAGACCCGGACAGGAACTATGGCTACACCTTC. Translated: CASSLDPDRNYGYTF.

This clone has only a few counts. The CDR3 protein is CATSSGDRTYEQYF. The CDR3 DNA follows: TGTGCCACCAGCAGTGGGGACAGAACCTACGAGCAGTACTTC. The chain recombines TRBV15 with TRBJ2-7; the match to TRBD1 covers 7 bases. Germline V lookup: CDR1 LNHNV, CDR2 YYDKDF (reference sequence). The V and J ends lost 3 bases and 2 bases, in that order; junction bases with no gene match: 4. There are 14 residues in the CDR3.

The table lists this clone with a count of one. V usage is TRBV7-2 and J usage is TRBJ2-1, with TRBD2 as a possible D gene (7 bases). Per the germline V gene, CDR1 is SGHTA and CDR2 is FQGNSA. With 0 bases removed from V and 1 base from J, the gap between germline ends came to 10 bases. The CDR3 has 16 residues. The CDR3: CASSLAGGGSYNEQFF. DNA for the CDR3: TGTGCCAGCAGCTTAGCAGGGGGGGGATCCTACAATGAGCAGTTCTTC. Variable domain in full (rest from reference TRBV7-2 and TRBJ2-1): GAGVSQSPSNKVTEKGKDVELRCDPISGHTALYWYRQSLGQGLEFLIYFQGNSAPDKSGLPSDRFSAERTGGSVSTLTIQRTQQEDSAVYLCASSLAGGGSYNEQFFGPGTRLTVL.

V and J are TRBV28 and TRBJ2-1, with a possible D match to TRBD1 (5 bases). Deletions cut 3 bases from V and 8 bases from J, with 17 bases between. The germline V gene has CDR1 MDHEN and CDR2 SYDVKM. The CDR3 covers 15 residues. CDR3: CASSFDSPAAHEQFF. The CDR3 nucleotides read TGTGCCAGCAGTTTCGACAGCCCTGCTGCCCATGAGCAGTTCTTC.

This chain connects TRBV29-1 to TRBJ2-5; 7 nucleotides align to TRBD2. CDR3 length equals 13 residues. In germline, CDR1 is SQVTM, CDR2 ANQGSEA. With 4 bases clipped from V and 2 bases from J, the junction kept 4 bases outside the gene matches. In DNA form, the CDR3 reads TGCAGCGTTGCCGGGCGGGAGCAAGAGACCCAGTACTTC. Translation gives CSVAGREQETQYF. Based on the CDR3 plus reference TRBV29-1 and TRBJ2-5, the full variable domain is SAVISQKPSRDICQRGTSLTIQCQVDSQVTMMFWYRQQPGQSLTLIATANQGSEATYESGFVIDKFPISRPNLTFSTLTVSNMSPEDSSIYLCSVAGREQETQYFGPGTRLLVL.

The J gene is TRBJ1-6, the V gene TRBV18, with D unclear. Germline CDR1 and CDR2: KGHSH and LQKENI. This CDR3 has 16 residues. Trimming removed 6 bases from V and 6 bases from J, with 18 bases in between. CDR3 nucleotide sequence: TGTGCCAGCTCTCCCGCCCCGTCAGGCCGTAATTCACCCCTCCACTTT. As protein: CASSPAPSGRNSPLHF.

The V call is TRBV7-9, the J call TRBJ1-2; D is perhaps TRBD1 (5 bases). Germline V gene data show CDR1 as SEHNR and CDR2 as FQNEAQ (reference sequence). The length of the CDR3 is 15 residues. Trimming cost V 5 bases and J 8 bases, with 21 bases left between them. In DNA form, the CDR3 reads TGTGCCAGCAGCGGGGACGGAGGGCTTTATAGCGGCTACACCTTC. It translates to CASSGDGGLYSGYTF.

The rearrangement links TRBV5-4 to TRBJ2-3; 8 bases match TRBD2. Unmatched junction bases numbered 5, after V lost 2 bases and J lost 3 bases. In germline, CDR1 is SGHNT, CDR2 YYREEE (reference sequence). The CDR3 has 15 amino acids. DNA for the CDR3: TGTGCCAGCAGCTTACTAGCGGTGGGGACAGATACGCAGTATTTT. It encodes CASSLLAVGTDTQYF.

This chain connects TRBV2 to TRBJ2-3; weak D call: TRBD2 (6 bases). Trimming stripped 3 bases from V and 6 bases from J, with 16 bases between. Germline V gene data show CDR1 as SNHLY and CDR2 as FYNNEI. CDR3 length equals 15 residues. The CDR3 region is CASSDSGLPRDTQYF. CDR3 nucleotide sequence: TGTGCCAGCAGTGACTCGGGACTTCCGAGGGATACGCAGTATTTT.

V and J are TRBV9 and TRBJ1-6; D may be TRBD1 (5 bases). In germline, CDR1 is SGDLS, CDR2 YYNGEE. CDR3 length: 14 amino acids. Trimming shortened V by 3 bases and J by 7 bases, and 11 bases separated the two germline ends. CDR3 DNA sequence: TGTGCCAGCAGCGAGCGGGGGAGGAATTCACCCCTCCACTTT. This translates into CASSERGRNSPLHF.

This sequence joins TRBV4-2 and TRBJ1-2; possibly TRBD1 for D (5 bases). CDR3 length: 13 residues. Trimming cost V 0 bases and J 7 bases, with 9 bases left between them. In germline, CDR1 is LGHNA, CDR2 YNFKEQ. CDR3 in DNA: TGTGCCAGCAGCCAAGACAGGGAGGGTGGCTACACCTTC. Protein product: CASSQDREGGYTF.

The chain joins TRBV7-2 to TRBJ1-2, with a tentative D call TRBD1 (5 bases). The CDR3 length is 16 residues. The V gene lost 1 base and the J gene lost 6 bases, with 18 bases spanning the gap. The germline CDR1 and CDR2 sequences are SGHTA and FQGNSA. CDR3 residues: CASSLGGSGGGNGYTF. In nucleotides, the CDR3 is TGTGCCAGCAGCTTAGGGGGGTCCGGGGGAGGAAATGGCTACACCTTC.

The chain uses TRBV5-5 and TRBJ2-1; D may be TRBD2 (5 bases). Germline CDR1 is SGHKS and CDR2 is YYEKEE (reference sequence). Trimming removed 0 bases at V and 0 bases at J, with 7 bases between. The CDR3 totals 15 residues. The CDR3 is CASSLVGSSYNEQFF. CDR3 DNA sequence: TGTGCCAGCAGCTTGGTTGGGAGCTCCTACAATGAGCAGTTCTTC.

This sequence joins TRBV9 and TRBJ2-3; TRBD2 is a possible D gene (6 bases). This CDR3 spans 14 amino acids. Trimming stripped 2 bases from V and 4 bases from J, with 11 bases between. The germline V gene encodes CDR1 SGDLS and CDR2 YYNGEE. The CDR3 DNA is TGTGCCAGCAGCGTTCGGGACTGGGCAGATACGCAGTATTTT. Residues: CASSVRDWADTQYF.

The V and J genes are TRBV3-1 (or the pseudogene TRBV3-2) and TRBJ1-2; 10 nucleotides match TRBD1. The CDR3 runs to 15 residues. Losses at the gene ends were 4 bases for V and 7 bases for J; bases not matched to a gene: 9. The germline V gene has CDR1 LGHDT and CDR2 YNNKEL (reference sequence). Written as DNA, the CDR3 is TGTGCCAGCAGCCTTACTGACAGGGGGCGAGGTGGCTACACCTTC. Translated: CASSLTDRGRGGYTF.

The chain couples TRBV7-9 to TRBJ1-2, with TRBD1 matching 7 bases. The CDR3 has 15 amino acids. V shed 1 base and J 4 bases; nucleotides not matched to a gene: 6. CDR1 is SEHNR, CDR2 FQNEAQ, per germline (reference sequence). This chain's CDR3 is CASSLGVGTAYGYTF. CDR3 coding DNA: TGTGCCAGCAGCTTAGGCGTTGGGACAGCCTATGGCTACACCTTC. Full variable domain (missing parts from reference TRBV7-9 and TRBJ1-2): DTGVSQNPRHKITKRGQNVTFRCDPISEHNRLYWYRQTLGQGPEFLTYFQNEAQLEKSRLLSDRFSAERPKGSFSTLEIQRTEQGDSAMYLCASSLGVGTAYGYTFGSGTRLTVV.

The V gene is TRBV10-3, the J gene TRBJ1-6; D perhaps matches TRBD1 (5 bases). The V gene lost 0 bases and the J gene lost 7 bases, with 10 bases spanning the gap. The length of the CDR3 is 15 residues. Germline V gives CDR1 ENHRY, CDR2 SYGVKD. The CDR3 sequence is CAISESIRENSPLHF. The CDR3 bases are TGTGCCATCAGTGAGTCGATCAGGGAAAATTCACCCCTCCACTTT.

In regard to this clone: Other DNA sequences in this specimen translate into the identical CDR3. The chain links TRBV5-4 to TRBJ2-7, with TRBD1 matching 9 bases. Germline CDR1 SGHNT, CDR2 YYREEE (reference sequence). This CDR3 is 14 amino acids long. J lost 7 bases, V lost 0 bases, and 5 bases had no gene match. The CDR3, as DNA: TGTGCCAGCAGCTTGGAACAGGGGGCAGGTGAGCAGTACTTC. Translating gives CASSLEQGAGEQYF. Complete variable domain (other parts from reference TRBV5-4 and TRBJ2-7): ETGVTQSPTHLIKTRGQQVTLRCSSQSGHNTVSWYQQALGQGPQFIFQYYREEENGRGNFPPRFSGLQFPNYSSELNVNALELDDSALYLCASSLEQGAGEQYFGPGTRLTVT.

CDR3 residues: CASSLYSSGGGEQYF. CDR3 bases: TGTGCCAGCAGTTTATACTCTAGCGGGGGCGGGGAGCAGTACTTC. The chain carries TRBV28 and TRBJ2-7; 10 bases line up with TRBD2. Germline V gene lookup returns CDR1 MDHEN and CDR2 SYDVKM. V shed 1 base and J 7 bases; nucleotides not matched to a gene: 7. This CDR3 region has 15 residues.

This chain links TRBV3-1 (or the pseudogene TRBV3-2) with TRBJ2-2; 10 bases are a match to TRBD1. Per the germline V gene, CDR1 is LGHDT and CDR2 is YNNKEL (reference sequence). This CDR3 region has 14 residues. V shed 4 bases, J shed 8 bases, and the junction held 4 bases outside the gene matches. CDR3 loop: CASSPTGGYGELFF. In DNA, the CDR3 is TGTGCCAGCAGCCCGACAGGGGGCTATGGGGAGCTGTTTTTT.

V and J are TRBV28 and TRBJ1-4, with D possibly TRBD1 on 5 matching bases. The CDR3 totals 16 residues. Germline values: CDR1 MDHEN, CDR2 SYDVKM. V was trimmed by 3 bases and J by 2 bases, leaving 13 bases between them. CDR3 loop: CASSLSGTYTNEKLFF. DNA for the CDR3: TGTGCCAGCAGTTTGTCGGGGACTTACACTAATGAAAAACTGTTTTTT.

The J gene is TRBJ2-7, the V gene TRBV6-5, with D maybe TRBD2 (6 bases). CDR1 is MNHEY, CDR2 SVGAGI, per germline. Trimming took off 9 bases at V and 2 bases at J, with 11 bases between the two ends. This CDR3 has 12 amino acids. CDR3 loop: CASSGRTYEQYF. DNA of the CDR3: TGTGCCAGTAGCGGACGGACCTACGAGCAGTACTTC.

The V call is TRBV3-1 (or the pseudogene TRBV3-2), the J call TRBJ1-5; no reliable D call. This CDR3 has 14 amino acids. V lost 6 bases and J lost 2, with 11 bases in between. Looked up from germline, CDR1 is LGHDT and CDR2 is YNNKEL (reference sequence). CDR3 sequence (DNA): TGTGCCAGCAGTCTTACAGTAGGCAATCAGCCCCAGCATTTT. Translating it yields CASSLTVGNQPQHF.

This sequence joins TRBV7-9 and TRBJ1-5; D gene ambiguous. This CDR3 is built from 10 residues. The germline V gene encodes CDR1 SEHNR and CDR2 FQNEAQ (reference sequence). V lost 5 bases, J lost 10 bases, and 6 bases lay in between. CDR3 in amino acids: CASSPSPQHF. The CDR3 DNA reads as TGTGCCAGCAGCCCCAGTCCCCAGCATTTT.

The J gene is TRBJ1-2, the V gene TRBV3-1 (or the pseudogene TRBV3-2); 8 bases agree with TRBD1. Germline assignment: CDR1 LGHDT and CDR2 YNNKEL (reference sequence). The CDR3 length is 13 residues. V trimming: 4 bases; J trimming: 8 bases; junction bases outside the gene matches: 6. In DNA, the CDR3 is TGTGCCAGCAGCCGACCACAGGGGGGAGGCTACACCTTC. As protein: CASSRPQGGGYTF.